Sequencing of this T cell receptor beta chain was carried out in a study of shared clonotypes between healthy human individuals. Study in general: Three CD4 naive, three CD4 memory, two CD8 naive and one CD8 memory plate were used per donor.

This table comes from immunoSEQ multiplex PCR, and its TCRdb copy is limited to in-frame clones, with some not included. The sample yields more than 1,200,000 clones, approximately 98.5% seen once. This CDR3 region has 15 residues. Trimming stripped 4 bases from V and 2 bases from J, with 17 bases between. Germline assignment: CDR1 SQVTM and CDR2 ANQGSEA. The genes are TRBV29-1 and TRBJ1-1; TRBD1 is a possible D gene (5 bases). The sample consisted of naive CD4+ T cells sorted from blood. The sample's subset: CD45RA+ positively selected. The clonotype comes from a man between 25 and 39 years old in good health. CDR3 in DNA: TGCAGCGTTGTTCCAACAGGATCCCCAAACACTGAAGCTTTCTTT. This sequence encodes CSVVPTGSPNTEAFF. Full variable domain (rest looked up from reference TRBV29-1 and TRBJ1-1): SAVISQKPSRDICQRGTSLTIQCQVDSQVTMMFWYRQQPGQSLTLIATANQGSEATYESGFVIDKFPISRPNLTFSTLTVSNMSPEDSSIYLCSVVPTGSPNTEAFFGQGTRLTVV.